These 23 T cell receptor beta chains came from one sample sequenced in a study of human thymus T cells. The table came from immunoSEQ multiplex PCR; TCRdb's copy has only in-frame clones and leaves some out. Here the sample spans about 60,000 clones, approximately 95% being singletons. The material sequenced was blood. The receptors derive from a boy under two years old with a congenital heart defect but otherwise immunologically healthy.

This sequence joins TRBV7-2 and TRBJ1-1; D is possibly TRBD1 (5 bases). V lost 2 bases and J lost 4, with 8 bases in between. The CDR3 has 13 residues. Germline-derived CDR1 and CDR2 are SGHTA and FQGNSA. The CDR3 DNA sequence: TGTGCCAGCAGCTTACAGGGAGGCACTGAAGCTTTCTTT. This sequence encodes CASSLQGGTEAFF.

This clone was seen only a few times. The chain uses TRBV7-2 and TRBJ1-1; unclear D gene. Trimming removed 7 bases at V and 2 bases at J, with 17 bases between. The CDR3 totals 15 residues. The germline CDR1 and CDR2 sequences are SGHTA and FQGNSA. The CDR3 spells CASTLRAGFNTEAFF. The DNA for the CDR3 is TGTGCCAGCACCCTGAGGGCGGGCTTCAACACTGAAGCTTTCTTT.

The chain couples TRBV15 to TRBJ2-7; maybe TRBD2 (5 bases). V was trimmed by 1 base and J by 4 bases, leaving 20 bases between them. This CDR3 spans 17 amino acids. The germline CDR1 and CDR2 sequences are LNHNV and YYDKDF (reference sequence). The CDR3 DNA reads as TGTGCCACCAGCAGAGCCCGGATTCCTGCGGGTCTGTACGAGCAGTACTTC. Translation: CATSRARIPAGLYEQYF. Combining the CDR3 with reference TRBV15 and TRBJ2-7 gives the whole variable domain DAMVIQNPRYQVTQFGKPVTLSCSQTLNHNVMYWYQQKSSQAPKLLFHYYDKDFNNEADTPDNFQSRRPNTSFCFLDIRSPGLGDTAMYLCATSRARIPAGLYEQYFGPGTRLTVT.

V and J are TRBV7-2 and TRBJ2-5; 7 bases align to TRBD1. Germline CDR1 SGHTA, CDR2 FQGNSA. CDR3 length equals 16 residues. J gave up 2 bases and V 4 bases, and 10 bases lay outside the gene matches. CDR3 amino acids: CASSSALTGSQETQYF. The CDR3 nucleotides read TGTGCCAGCAGCTCCGCCCTGACAGGGTCTCAAGAGACCCAGTACTTC.

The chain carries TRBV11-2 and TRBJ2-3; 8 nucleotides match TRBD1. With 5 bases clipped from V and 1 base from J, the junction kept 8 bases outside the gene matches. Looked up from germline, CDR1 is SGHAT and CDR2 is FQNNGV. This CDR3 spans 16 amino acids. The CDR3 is CASSQNRDRRTDTQYF. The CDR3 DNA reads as TGTGCCAGCAGCCAAAACCGGGACAGGCGCACAGATACGCAGTATTTT.

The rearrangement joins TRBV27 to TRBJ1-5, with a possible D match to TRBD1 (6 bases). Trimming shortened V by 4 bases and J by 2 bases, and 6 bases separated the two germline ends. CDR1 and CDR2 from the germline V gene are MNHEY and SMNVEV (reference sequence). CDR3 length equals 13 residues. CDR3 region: CASSWTGNQPQHF. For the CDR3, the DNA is TGTGCCAGCAGTTGGACAGGCAATCAGCCCCAGCATTTT.

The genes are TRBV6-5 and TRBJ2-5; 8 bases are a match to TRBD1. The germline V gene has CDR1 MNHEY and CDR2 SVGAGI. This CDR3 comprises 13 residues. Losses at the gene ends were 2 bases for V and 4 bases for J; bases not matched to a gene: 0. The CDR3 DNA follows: TGTGCCAGCAGTTACGACAGGGGAGAGACCCAGTACTTC. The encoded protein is CASSYDRGETQYF.

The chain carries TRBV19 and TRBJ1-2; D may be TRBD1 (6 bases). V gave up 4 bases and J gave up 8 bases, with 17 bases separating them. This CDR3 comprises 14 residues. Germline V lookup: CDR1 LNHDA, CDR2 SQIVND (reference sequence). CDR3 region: CASSNKSRDKGYTF. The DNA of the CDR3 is TGTGCCAGTAGTAACAAATCCCGGGACAAGGGCTACACCTTC.

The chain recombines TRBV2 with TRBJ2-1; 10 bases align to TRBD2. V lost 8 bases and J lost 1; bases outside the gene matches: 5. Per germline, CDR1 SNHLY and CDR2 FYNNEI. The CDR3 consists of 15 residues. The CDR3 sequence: CASGRTSGSYNEQFF. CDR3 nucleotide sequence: TGTGCCAGCGGACGGACTAGCGGATCCTACAATGAGCAGTTCTTC.

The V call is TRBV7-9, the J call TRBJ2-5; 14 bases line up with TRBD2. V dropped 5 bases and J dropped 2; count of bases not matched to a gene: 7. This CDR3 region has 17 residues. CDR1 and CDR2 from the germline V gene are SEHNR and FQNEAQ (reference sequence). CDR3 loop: CASSLGLAGGSQETQYF. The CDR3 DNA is TGTGCCAGCAGCCTTGGACTAGCGGGGGGTTCACAAGAGACCCAGTACTTC.

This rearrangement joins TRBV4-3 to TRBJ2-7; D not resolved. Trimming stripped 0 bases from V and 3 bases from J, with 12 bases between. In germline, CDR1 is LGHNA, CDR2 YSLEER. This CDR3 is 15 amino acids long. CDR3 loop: CASSQETSVHYEQYF. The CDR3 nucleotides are TGCGCCAGCAGCCAAGAGACGTCCGTTCACTACGAGCAGTACTTC.

The chain's CDR3 is CSVRTGSNQPQHF. CDR3 DNA sequence: TGCAGCGTCCGGACAGGTAGCAATCAGCCCCAGCATTTT. This chain connects TRBV29-1 to TRBJ1-5; 7 nucleotides match TRBD1. The CDR3 covers 13 residues. Germline V lookup: CDR1 SQVTM, CDR2 ANQGSEA. With 6 bases clipped from V and 0 bases from J, the junction kept 2 bases outside the gene matches.

CDR3 sequence (DNA): TGTGCCAGCTCACCCTCTATGATAAGGTCAGATACGCAGTATTTT. This sequence encodes CASSPSMIRSDTQYF. J is TRBJ2-3 and V is TRBV18; D not certain. The CDR3 runs to 15 residues. From germline, CDR1 is KGHSH and CDR2 LQKENI. The V end was cut by 3 bases, the J end by 4 bases, with 14 bases between.

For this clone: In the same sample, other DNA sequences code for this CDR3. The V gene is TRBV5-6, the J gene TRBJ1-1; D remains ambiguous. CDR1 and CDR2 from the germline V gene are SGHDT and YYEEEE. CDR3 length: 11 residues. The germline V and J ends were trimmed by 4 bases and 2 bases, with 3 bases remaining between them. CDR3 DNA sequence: TGTGCCAGCAGCCTTAACACTGAAGCTTTCTTT. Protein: CASSLNTEAFF.

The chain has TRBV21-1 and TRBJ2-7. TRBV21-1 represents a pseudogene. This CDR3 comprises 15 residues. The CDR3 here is CASSLVCGGSYEQYF. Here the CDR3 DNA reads TGTGCCAGCAGCTTGGTTTGTGGGGGTTCCTACGAGCAGTACTTC.

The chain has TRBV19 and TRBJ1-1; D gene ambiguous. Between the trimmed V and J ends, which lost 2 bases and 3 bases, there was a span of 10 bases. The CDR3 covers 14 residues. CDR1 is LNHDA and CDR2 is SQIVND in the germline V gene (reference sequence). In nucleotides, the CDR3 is TGTGCCAGTAGTATATGGTTTAGGGACACTGAAGCTTTCTTT. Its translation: CASSIWFRDTEAFF.

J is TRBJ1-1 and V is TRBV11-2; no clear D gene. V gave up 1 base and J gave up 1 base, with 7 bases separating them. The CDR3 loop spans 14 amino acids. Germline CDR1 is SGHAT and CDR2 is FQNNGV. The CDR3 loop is CASSLVRRNTEAFF. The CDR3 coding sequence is TGTGCCAGCAGCTTAGTACGGAGGAACACTGAAGCTTTCTTT.

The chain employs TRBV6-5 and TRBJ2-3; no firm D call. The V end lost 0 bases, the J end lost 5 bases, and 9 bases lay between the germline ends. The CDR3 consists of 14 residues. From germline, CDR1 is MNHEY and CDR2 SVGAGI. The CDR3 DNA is TGTGCCAGCAGTTACTCGTTCGGGTTAGATACGCAGTATTTT. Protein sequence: CASSYSFGLDTQYF.

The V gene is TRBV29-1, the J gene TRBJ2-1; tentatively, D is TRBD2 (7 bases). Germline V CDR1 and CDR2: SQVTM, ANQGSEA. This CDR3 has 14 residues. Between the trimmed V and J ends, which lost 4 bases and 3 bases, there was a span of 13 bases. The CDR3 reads CSVAWGGYYNEQFF. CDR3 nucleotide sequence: TGCAGCGTTGCCTGGGGGGGCTACTACAATGAGCAGTTCTTC.

The CDR3 DNA sequence: TGTGCCAGCAGTCGACTAGCGGGGGGGTACAATGAGCAGTTCTTC. It codes for CASSRLAGGYNEQFF. J is TRBJ2-1 and V is TRBV11-3; 14 positions match TRBD2. V was pared by 6 bases and J by 4 bases, with 2 bases of the junction left unmatched. The CDR3 has 15 amino acids. Germline assignment: CDR1 SGHNT and CDR2 YENEEA.

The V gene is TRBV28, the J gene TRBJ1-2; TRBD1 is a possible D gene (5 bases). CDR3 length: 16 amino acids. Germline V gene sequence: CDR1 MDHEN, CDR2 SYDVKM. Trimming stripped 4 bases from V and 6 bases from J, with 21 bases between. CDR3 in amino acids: CASSSTGGGGIDGYTF. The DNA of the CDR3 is TGTGCCAGCAGTTCGACCGGGGGGGGAGGAATAGATGGCTACACCTTC.

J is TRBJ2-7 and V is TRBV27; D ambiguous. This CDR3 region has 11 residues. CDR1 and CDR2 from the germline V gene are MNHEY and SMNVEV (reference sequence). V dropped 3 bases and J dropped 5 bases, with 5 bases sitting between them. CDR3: CASSLGDEQYF. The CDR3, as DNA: TGTGCCAGCAGTTTGGGTGACGAGCAGTACTTC.

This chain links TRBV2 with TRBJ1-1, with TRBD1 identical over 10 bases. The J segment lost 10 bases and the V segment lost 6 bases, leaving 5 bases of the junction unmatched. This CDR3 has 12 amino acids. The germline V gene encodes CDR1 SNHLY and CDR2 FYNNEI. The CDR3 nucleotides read TGTGCCAGCAGATTGACAGGGGGCATAGCTTTCTTT. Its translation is CASRLTGGIAFF.